This paragraph covers one TCR beta chain sequence. Its antigen is as yet unknown. The data stem from a study of cytomegalovirus exposure and HLA in healthy donors. The length of the CDR3 is 18 residues. The V and J ends lost 2 bases and 9 bases, in that order; junction bases with no gene match: 17. Germline V gene lookup returns CDR1 LNHDA and CDR2 SQIVND (reference sequence). The study drew the donors from its approximately 120-subject validation cohort, separate from the roughly 700-subject first cohort. This table comes from immunoSEQ multiplex PCR, and its TCRdb copy is limited to in-frame clones, with some not included. This table has roughly 79,000 clones, approximately 93% appearing once. General observations from the study: First-cohort TCR clusters tended to co-occur in the approximately 110 validation repertoires, a later analysis found. Cytomegalovirus association was assigned to approximately 160 TCR beta chains. For most TCR sequences rarity was the rule, although some public TCRs occurred in many donors.

This TCR was sampled from a man aged 18 to 29 in good health and CMV-seronegative. The V and J genes are TRBV19 and TRBJ1-5, with 9 positions matching TRBD1. Sample: PBMCs. The CDR3 protein is CASSIPLPTGGARWPQHF. CDR3 nucleotides: TGTGCCAGTAGTATACCCCTCCCTACAGGGGGCGCGAGGTGGCCCCAGCATTTT.